The T cell receptor beta chain described here comes from a study of blood T cell repertoires in COVID-19. Across the whole study: Sites in the United States, Italy and Spain provided acute and convalescent COVID-19 samples. T cells, B-cell-depleted T cells, or PBMCs provided the cDNA or gDNA that served as material.

This clone has just one count. Trimming left V 1 base short and J 10 bases short, with 14 bases between. Per the germline V gene, CDR1 is SGHNT and CDR2 is YYREEE (reference sequence). This CDR3 contains 13 residues. Study processing details: Amplified reference gene primers provided the basis for estimating nucleated cell counts. Data came from immunoSEQ multiplex PCR; TCRdb stores just in-frame clones and leaves some out. The DNA was the basis for D and trimming; V, J and clone size are from that table. The table shows about 190,000 clones, with roughly 80% occurring only once. This sequence was found in a man between 60 and 75 years old with active or convalescent COVID-19. The specimen sequenced was peripheral blood. The chain employs TRBV5-4 and TRBJ1-1; no reliable D call. CDR3 in amino acids: CASSLNAKAVAFF. The CDR3, as DNA: TGTGCCAGCAGCTTGAATGCAAAGGCGGTAGCTTTCTTT.